This passage covers 3 T cell receptor beta chains from one sample sequenced in a study of monozygotic twins with inflammatory bowel disease. TCRdb re-called the 5' RACE reads and catalogs CDR3 proteins one per entry, DNA excluded. The repertoire table contains approximately 200,000 distinct CDR3 sequences. Sequencing was performed on blood. The receptors were sampled from a human donor with ulcerative colitis or Crohn's disease, or a healthy co-twin of an affected twin (not recorded which).

The rearrangement joins TRBV12-3 or TRBV12-4 to TRBJ2-2; TCRdb's D gene call, TRBD2, goes unchecked for lack of DNA. CDR3 length: 15 amino acids. CDR3 in amino acids: CASSFSGLAAGELFF.

This rearrangement joins TRBV28 to TRBJ2-5; there is no DNA to check the TCRdb D call of TRBD1. Germline CDR1 is MDHEN and CDR2 is SYDVKM. The CDR3 contains 14 residues. This CDR3 is CASSLHRVGETQYF.

The chain uses TRBV7-9 and TRBJ2-1. CDR3 length: 11 amino acids. Germline lookup yields CDR1 SEHNR and CDR2 FQNEAQ (reference sequence). The chain's CDR3 is CASSLVSEQFF.